The 28 T cell receptor beta chains below all came from one sample that was sequenced in a study of Graves' ophthalmopathy and Graves' hyperthyroidism. Using RNA transcripts, the TCR beta CDR3 regions were amplified. A first-round RT-PCR used HTBI primers, followed by a second-round multiplex PCR. TCRdb redid the calling of the multiplex PCR reads with MiXCR, one entry per CDR3 protein. The sample includes about 400,000 distinct CDR3 sequences, about 18% of them seen just once. The source material was peripheral blood. The source is a woman aged 18-29 years with Graves' ophthalmopathy.

The table lists this clonotype with many counts. V and J are TRBV6-1 and TRBJ2-7, with a weak D call TRBD1 (5 bases). The CDR3 runs to 13 residues. With 9 bases removed from V and 5 bases from J, the gap between germline ends came to 17 bases. Per germline, CDR1 MNHNS and CDR2 SASEGT. CDR3 coding DNA: TGTGCCAGTCTCAGGGCACAGAAGGACGAGCAGTACTTC. Its protein product is CASLRAQKDEQYF.

In its sample, this clonotype was seen once. The chain recombines TRBV6-1 with TRBJ2-7; 9 nucleotides match TRBD2. Germline V CDR1 and CDR2: MNHNS, SASEGT. CDR3 length equals 14 residues. V dropped 4 bases and J dropped 6; count of bases not matched to a gene: 7. The CDR3 is CASSAGLAGFEQYF. In nucleotides, the CDR3 is TGTGCCAGCAGTGCGGGGCTAGCGGGGTTCGAGCAGTACTTC.

At least ten counts were recorded for this clonotype. The rearrangement links TRBV9 to TRBJ2-5; 10 bases agree with TRBD1. CDR3 length equals 15 residues. Germline-derived CDR1 and CDR2 are SGDLS and YYNGEE. With V trimmed by 4 bases and J by 4 bases, 7 bases remained unmatched. CDR3 DNA: TGTGCCAGCAGCCCCCGGGACAGGGGCCCAGAGACCCAGTACTTC. Encoded protein: CASSPRDRGPETQYF.

This clonotype was picked up many times. J is TRBJ1-2 and V is TRBV28; 7 bases are a match to TRBD1. J gave up 4 bases and V 10 bases, and 6 bases lay outside the gene matches. The CDR3 is 12 amino acids. Germline V gene data show CDR1 as MDHEN and CDR2 as SYDVKM. The CDR3 DNA reads as TGTGCCACCTCAGGACAGGTCTATGGCTACACCTTC. This sequence encodes CATSGQVYGYTF.

This clonotype came up many times. The chain joins TRBV11-2 to TRBJ1-2; maybe TRBD1 (5 bases). CDR3 size: 17 residues. CDR1 and CDR2 from the germline V gene are SGHAT and FQNNGV. V was shortened by 5 bases and J by 5 bases, with 24 bases between the two germline ends. CDR3 region: CASSNVQGGAGRYGYTF. The CDR3 DNA sequence: TGTGCCAGCAGCAACGTCCAAGGAGGGGCCGGGCGGTATGGCTACACCTTC.

The chain employs TRBV12-3 or TRBV12-4 and TRBJ2-5; D unclear. The CDR3 covers 13 residues. V dropped 6 bases and J dropped 5 bases, with 13 bases sitting between them. The CDR3 loop reads CASSFMGWETQYF. The CDR3 coding sequence is TGTGCCAGCAGCTTTATGGGTTGGGAGACCCAGTACTTC.

This clonotype was counted ten times or more. V usage is TRBV6-5 and J usage is TRBJ2-5; D is ambiguous. The CDR3 spans 12 residues. The germline V and J ends were trimmed by 0 bases and 9 bases, with 8 bases remaining between them. Germline values: CDR1 MNHEY, CDR2 SVGAGI. CDR3 nucleotides: TGTGCCAGCAGTTACTCGGATGGGGCCCAGTACTTC. Its translation is CASSYSDGAQYF.

This clonotype was detected many times. V and J are TRBV29-1 and TRBJ2-2; D gene uncertain. Per the germline V gene, CDR1 is SQVTM and CDR2 is ANQGSEA. V lost 6 bases to trimming and J lost 0 bases, with 8 bases between them. The CDR3 consists of 13 residues. The CDR3 nucleotides are TGCAGCGTAGGCACAACGAACACCGGGGAGCTGTTTTTT. Amino acid sequence: CSVGTTNTGELFF.

Ten or more counts support this clonotype. J is TRBJ1-2 and V is TRBV28; D is unresolved. CDR1 is MDHEN and CDR2 is SYDVKM in the germline V gene. V lost 6 bases and J 1 base, leaving 15 bases between the germline ends. CDR3 size: 15 residues. The CDR3 nucleotides read TGTGCCAGCAGCACAGTCAGTTTCTTTAACTATGGCTACACCTTC. Translating it yields CASSTVSFFNYGYTF.

This clonotype was picked up many times. The rearrangement links TRBV11-3 to TRBJ2-2; 13 bases match TRBD2. J lost 3 bases, V lost 3 bases, and 10 bases had no gene match. Germline V CDR1 and CDR2: SGHNT, YENEEA. The CDR3 covers 19 residues. The CDR3 spells CASSFKPGLAGIYTGELFF. DNA of the CDR3: TGTGCCAGCAGCTTCAAACCGGGACTAGCGGGGATATACACCGGGGAGCTGTTTTTT.

J is TRBJ1-2 and V is TRBV12-3 or TRBV12-4; D unclear. Between the trimmed V and J ends, which lost 2 bases and 8 bases, there was a span of 12 bases. CDR3 length: 13 amino acids. The CDR3, as DNA: TGTGCCAGCAGTTTACGCCCCTTACTGGGCTACACCTTC. Translation: CASSLRPLLGYTF.

This clonotype has a count of ten or more. The V and J genes are TRBV27 and TRBJ1-1, with a possible D match to TRBD1 (5 bases). Between the trimmed V and J ends, which lost 4 bases and 3 bases, there was a span of 9 bases. From germline, CDR1 is MNHEY and CDR2 SMNVEV (reference sequence). The CDR3 runs to 13 residues. This CDR3 reads CASSWRGDTEAFF. CDR3 nucleotide sequence: TGTGCCAGCAGTTGGAGGGGCGACACTGAAGCTTTCTTT.

The genes are TRBV2 and TRBJ2-7, with a weak D call TRBD1 (6 bases). Germline V CDR1 and CDR2: SNHLY, FYNNEI. The CDR3 runs to 16 residues. Deletions cut 6 bases from V and 9 bases from J, with 27 bases between. This CDR3 is CASSVRTASRGRGQYF. The DNA of the CDR3 is TGTGCCAGCAGCGTTAGGACAGCTTCCCGCGGTAGGGGGCAGTACTTC.

This clonotype was counted only a few times. The chain uses TRBV18 and TRBJ2-1, with D tentatively TRBD2 (6 bases). From germline, CDR1 is KGHSH and CDR2 LQKENI. Trimming cost V 0 bases and J 6 bases, with 12 bases left between them. This CDR3 comprises 15 residues. The CDR3 protein is CASSPPLASINEQFF. In nucleotides, the CDR3 is TGTGCCAGCTCACCACCGCTAGCGTCGATCAATGAGCAGTTCTTC.

In this sample, this clonotype turned up many times. J is TRBJ1-2 and V is TRBV6-1; TRBD1 might be the D (5 bases). CDR3 length: 14 amino acids. CDR1 MNHNS and CDR2 SASEGT come from the germline V gene. Trimming removed 5 bases from V and 0 bases from J, with 10 bases in between. The CDR3 loop reads CASSRDYTNYGYTF. The CDR3 DNA reads TGTGCCAGCAGTAGGGACTATACTAACTATGGCTACACCTTC.

This clonotype was counted at least ten times. The gene calls are TRBV9 and TRBJ2-7, with 8 bases that match TRBD2. Germline-derived CDR1 and CDR2 are SGDLS and YYNGEE. The CDR3 totals 17 residues. The ends lost 0 bases at V and 7 bases at J; junction bases unmatched: 15. The CDR3 sequence: CASSVDGGGGPLREQYF. The CDR3 DNA follows: TGTGCCAGCAGCGTAGATGGGGGCGGGGGGCCCTTACGGGAGCAGTACTTC.

At least ten counts were recorded for this clonotype. The chain uses TRBV30 and TRBJ1-5; the D is unclear. V lost 1 base and J lost 9, with 13 bases in between. CDR1 is GTSNPN and CDR2 is SVGIG in the germline V gene (reference sequence). This CDR3 is built from 13 residues. CDR3 sequence: CAWSEDRGRPQHF. In nucleotides, the CDR3 is TGTGCCTGGAGTGAGGACCGGGGAAGGCCCCAGCATTTT. Complete variable domain (other parts from reference TRBV30 and TRBJ1-5): SQTIHQWPATLVQPVGSPLSLECTVEGTSNPNLYWYRQAAGRGLQLLFYSVGIGQISSEVPQNLSASRPQDRQFILSSKKLLLSDSGFYLCAWSEDRGRPQHFGDGTRLSIL.

This chain connects TRBV24-1 to TRBJ1-2, with D unresolved. V lost 7 bases to trimming and J lost 6 bases, with 11 bases between them. The CDR3 contains 12 residues. CDR1 and CDR2 from the germline V gene are KGHDR and SFDVKD. The CDR3 sequence is CATSDDKDGYTF. CDR3 nucleotides: TGTGCCACCAGCGATGACAAGGATGGCTACACCTTC.

This clonotype was seen a few times. The chain uses TRBV7-2 and TRBJ2-5; either TRBD1 or TRBD2 may fit D (5 bases each). With 0 bases removed from V and 5 bases from J, the gap between germline ends came to 13 bases. Germline CDR1 reads SGHTA; CDR2 reads FQGNSA. CDR3 length: 15 residues. This chain's CDR3 is CASSLALPGRETQYF. CDR3 coding DNA: TGTGCCAGCAGCTTAGCCCTGCCGGGGCGGGAGACCCAGTACTTC. Full variable domain (missing parts from reference TRBV7-2 and TRBJ2-5): GAGVSQSPSNKVTEKGKDVELRCDPISGHTALYWYRQSLGQGLEFLIYFQGNSAPDKSGLPSDRFSAERTGGSVSTLTIQRTQQEDSAVYLCASSLALPGRETQYFGPGTRLLVL.

The rearrangement uses TRBV5-4 and TRBJ2-5; perhaps TRBD2 as D (6 bases). The CDR3 extends over 15 amino acids. Germline-derived CDR1 and CDR2 are SGHNT and YYREEE (reference sequence). Trimming took off 3 bases at V and 1 base at J, with 13 bases between the two ends. CDR3 sequence (DNA): TGTGCCAGCAGCTCCGGGACTCTTCCCCAAGAGACCCAGTACTTC. As protein: CASSSGTLPQETQYF.

Many counts were recorded for this clonotype. The chain has TRBV19 and TRBJ2-1, with 8 bases fitting TRBD2. CDR1 and CDR2 (germline): LNHDA, SQIVND (reference sequence). CDR3 length: 17 amino acids. V lost 1 base to trimming and J lost 7 bases; unmatched junction nucleotides: 12. The CDR3 protein is CASSIVGTGGPRNEQFF. The CDR3 DNA sequence: TGTGCCAGTAGTATAGTAGGGACGGGGGGGCCGAGGAATGAGCAGTTCTTC.

In its sample, this clonotype was seen many times. This chain uses TRBV20-1 with TRBJ2-5; TRBD2 matches at 11 bases. This CDR3 is built from 18 residues. Trimming removed 0 bases from V and 0 bases from J; junction bases left unmatched: 9. CDR1 and CDR2 (germline): DFQATT, SNEGSKA (reference sequence). The CDR3 DNA sequence: TGCAGTGCTAGAGATGGGGCAACTAGCGGGAGCTACCAAGAGACCCAGTACTTC. Amino acid sequence: CSARDGATSGSYQETQYF.

This clonotype has at least ten counts. The chain carries TRBV4-2 and TRBJ1-1, with 7 bases that match TRBD1. This CDR3 is 15 amino acids long. The V gene's germline CDR1 is LGHNA and CDR2 YNFKEQ. J lost 1 base, V lost 3 bases, and 5 bases had no gene match. The CDR3 DNA follows: TGTGCCAGCAGCCACCATCAGGGGGGGAACACTGAAGCTTTCTTT. It encodes CASSHHQGGNTEAFF.

This clonotype has ten or more counts. V usage is TRBV19 and J usage is TRBJ2-2; TRBD2 matches at 9 bases. CDR1 is LNHDA, CDR2 SQIVND, per germline (reference sequence). This CDR3 has 17 residues. V trimming: 5 bases; J trimming: 4 bases; junction bases outside the gene matches: 11. The CDR3 nucleotides are TGTGCCAGTAGTCCCACCCGGCGGGGGGGCATCACCGGGGAGCTGTTTTTT. Its translation is CASSPTRRGGITGELFF. Based on the CDR3 plus reference TRBV19 and TRBJ2-2, the full variable domain is DGGITQSPKYLFRKEGQNVTLSCEQNLNHDAMYWYRQDPGQGLRLIYYSQIVNDFQKGDIAEGYSVSREKKESFPLTVTSAQKNPTAFYLCASSPTRRGGITGELFFGEGSRLTVL.

This clonotype came up many times. The chain employs TRBV20-1 and TRBJ2-3; 7 positions agree with TRBD2. Per germline, CDR1 DFQATT and CDR2 SNEGSKA (reference sequence). This CDR3 is built from 15 residues. With 3 bases clipped from V and 4 bases from J, the junction kept 10 bases outside the gene matches. CDR3 loop: CSARGWTSSADTQYF. In DNA form, the CDR3 reads TGCAGTGCTAGGGGATGGACTAGTTCGGCAGATACGCAGTATTTT.

This clonotype was recorded at least ten times. The chain is built from TRBV29-1 and TRBJ1-5, with TRBD1 as a possible D gene (5 bases). V lost 5 bases and J 5 bases, leaving 13 bases between the germline ends. Germline-derived CDR1 and CDR2 are SQVTM and ANQGSEA. This CDR3 region has 13 residues. CDR3 in amino acids: CSVSAGWHQPQHF. The DNA of the CDR3 is TGCAGCGTTTCGGCAGGGTGGCATCAGCCCCAGCATTTT. The whole variable domain, remainder taken from reference TRBV29-1 and TRBJ1-5, is SAVISQKPSRDICQRGTSLTIQCQVDSQVTMMFWYRQQPGQSLTLIATANQGSEATYESGFVIDKFPISRPNLTFSTLTVSNMSPEDSSIYLCSVSAGWHQPQHFGDGTRLSIL.

V is TRBV18 and J is TRBJ1-5; D not certain. This CDR3 contains 13 residues. From germline, CDR1 is KGHSH and CDR2 LQKENI. Trimming left V 4 bases short and J 7 bases short, with 11 bases between. The chain's CDR3 is CASSQGLEQPQHF. CDR3 coding DNA: TGTGCCAGCTCACAAGGGCTAGAACAGCCCCAGCATTTT.

This clonotype was detected a few times. The chain employs TRBV19 and TRBJ2-7; 15 bases are shared with TRBD2. This CDR3 region has 16 residues. With 3 bases clipped from V and 2 bases from J, the junction kept 2 bases outside the gene matches. Per germline, CDR1 LNHDA and CDR2 SQIVND (reference sequence). The CDR3 DNA follows: TGTGCCAGTAGTATGGGACTAGCGGGAGGTACCTACGAGCAGTACTTC. This sequence encodes CASSMGLAGGTYEQYF.